This TCR beta chain was sequenced in a study of cytomegalovirus exposure and HLA in healthy donors. There are 13 residues in the CDR3. Trimming stripped 0 bases from V and 3 bases from J, with 6 bases between. Germline assignment: CDR1 LGHNA and CDR2 YSLEER. This clone was counted a few times. Its matching antigen is unknown. The sample contains more than one DNA sequence encoding this CDR3. Overall study findings and caveats: Earlier findings revealed that most TCR beta V segments proved productive either about 87% or about 30% of the time. There were a few CMV-associated chains whose specificity for CMV antigens was confirmed in vitro. CMV serostatus was the sole immune exposure data available. When presence/absence was analysed, sequencing depth was taken to be roughly uniform across donors.

The PCR ran on 60 Vbeta and 13 Jbeta primers. Some clones are missing from TCRdb's copy, which holds only in-frame ones; the method was immunoSEQ multiplex PCR. The repertoire consists of approximately 130,000 clones, with 75% to 90% occurring once and the leading ten covering roughly 4%. Sequencing was performed on PBMCs. The V call is TRBV4-3, the J call TRBJ2-7, with D possibly TRBD1 on 6 matching bases. This TCR was recovered from a woman aged 40 to 50 in good health and CMV-seronegative. DNA for the CDR3: TGCGCCAGCAGCCAAGACAGGGGCTACGAGCAGTACTTC. It translates to CASSQDRGYEQYF.